This is a list of T cell receptor beta chains from one sample in a study of blood T cell repertoires in COVID-19. Sequencing used immunoSEQ multiplex PCR; TCRdb keeps in-frame clones, though not all of them. The sample carries 65,000 to 75,000 clones, about four fifths recorded once. The sequenced sample consisted of peripheral blood. The source of these receptors is a man in his 70s with acute or convalescent COVID-19. The CDR3 runs from the conserved cysteine through the conserved F or W. The D gene is left open where the match is weak. Clone size is given for some rows only: seen once, a few or many times, or a class if the clone is expanded.

once | . | TRBJ2-5 | TRBV4-1 | CASSQEELAQRETQYF | TGCGCCAGCAGCCAAGAAGAACTAGCCCAGCGGGAGACCCAGTACTTC
few | . | TRBJ2-7 | TRBV13 | CASSSLGRYEQYF | TGTGCCAGCAGCTCCCTGGGCCGCTACGAGCAGTACTTC
. | . | TRBJ2-3 | TRBV7-9 | CASSRPAGASTDTQYF | TGTGCCAGCAGCCGGCCGGCAGGGGCCAGCACAGATACGCAGTATTTT
. | TRBD2 | TRBJ2-3 | TRBV5-4 | CASSLRAGNTDTQYF | TGTGCCAGCAGCTTGCGAGCGGGGAACACAGATACGCAGTATTTT
. | TRBD1 | TRBJ2-3 | TRBV7-6 | CASSQQQGPGDTQYF | TGTGCCAGCAGCCAACAACAGGGGCCCGGAGATACGCAGTATTTT
few | TRBD1 | TRBJ1-5 | TRBV18 | CASSSAGTGDGLYSNQPQHF | TGTGCCAGCTCATCCGCCGGGACAGGGGATGGCTTATATAGCAATCAGCCCCAGCATTTT
. | . | TRBJ2-2 | TRBV11-3 | CASSPGAGAGELFF | TGTGCCAGCAGCCCAGGGGCCGGAGCCGGGGAGCTGTTTTTT
. | . | TRBJ1-1 | TRBV27 | CASSFSLGGTEAFF | TGTGCCAGCAGTTTTTCGCTAGGGGGCACTGAAGCTTTCTTT
. | . | TRBJ1-4 | TRBV5-8 | CASIPNRGAAFFF | TGTGCCAGCATCCCAAATCGGGGGGCGGCATTTTTCTTT
. | TRBD1 | TRBJ1-6 | TRBV2 | CASSGDRPNNSPLHF | TGTGCCAGCAGTGGGGACAGGCCCAATAATTCACCCCTCCACTTT
. | . | TRBJ2-7 | TRBV6-1 | CASSPAGYLREQYF | TGTGCCAGCAGTCCTGCGGGGTACCTGAGAGAGCAGTACTTC
. | TRBD2 | TRBJ2-1 | TRBV7-2 | CASSVGLANNEQFF | TGTGCCAGCAGCGTGGGACTAGCTAACAATGAGCAGTTCTTC
. | TRBD1 | TRBJ2-7 | TRBV29-1 | CSAAGTGAREQYF | TGCAGCGCTGCCGGGACAGGGGCCCGGGAGCAGTACTTC
. | . | TRBJ2-7 | TRBV28 | CASSLGVEQYF | TGTGCCAGCAGTCTCGGGGTGGAGCAGTACTTC
. | TRBD2 | TRBJ2-1 | TRBV14 | CASSQDGRASYNEQFF | TGTGCCAGCAGCCAAGACGGGAGGGCCTCCTACAATGAGCAGTTCTTC
. | . | TRBJ2-2 | TRBV11-2 | CASSSAGSNTGELFF | TGTGCCAGCAGCTCCGCAGGGTCGAACACCGGGGAGCTGTTTTTT
few | . | TRBJ1-3 | TRBV27 | CASSLSSGYSGNTIYF | TGTGCCAGCAGTTTATCTAGCGGGTATTCTGGAAACACCATATATTTT
once | TRBD2 | TRBJ2-7 | TRBV4-2 | CASTVTSGIYEQYF | TGTGCCAGCACAGTGACTAGCGGAATCTACGAGCAGTACTTC
. | TRBD1 | TRBJ1-2 | TRBV2 | CASSEASRGPDENGYTF | TGTGCCAGCAGTGAAGCGTCTAGGGGGCCGGACGAGAATGGCTACACCTTC
. | TRBD1 | TRBJ1-3 | TRBV27 | CASSITGVSGNTIYF | TGTGCCAGCAGTATTACAGGGGTCTCTGGAAACACCATATATTTT
. | TRBD2 | TRBJ2-5 | TRBV6-1 | CASSAWASSGFQETQYF | TGTGCCAGCAGTGCCTGGGCGTCTAGCGGGTTCCAAGAGACCCAGTACTTC
few | TRBD1 | TRBJ2-1 | TRBV19 | CASSIAYFRTGGNEQFF | TGTGCCAGTAGTATAGCCTATTTCCGGACAGGGGGCAATGAGCAGTTCTTC
. | . | TRBJ1-2 | TRBV18 | CASSPKEANYGYTF | TGTGCCAGCTCACCGAAGGAGGCTAACTATGGCTACACCTTC
. | TRBD1 | TRBJ1-6 | TRBV7-8 | CASSLGTGNSPLHF | TGTGCCAGCAGCTTAGGGACAGGGAATTCACCCCTCCACTTT
. | . | TRBJ2-5 | TRBV11-3 | CASSLGVGQVGETQYF | TGTGCCAGCAGCTTAGGCGTTGGGCAGGTTGGAGAGACCCAGTACTTC
once | TRBD1 | TRBJ1-5 | TRBV28 | CASSLQGAFGNQPQHF | TGTGCCAGCAGTCTACAGGGGGCGTTTGGCAATCAGCCCCAGCATTTT
. | TRBD1 | TRBJ1-1 | TRBV7-9 | CASSHPGTGPNGEAFF | TGTGCCAGCAGCCACCCCGGGACAGGGCCGAACGGGGAAGCTTTCTTT
. | . | TRBJ2-7 | TRBV28 | CASLRMGQLYEQYF | TGTGCCAGCCTCCGAATGGGGCAGCTCTACGAGCAGTACTTC
. | . | TRBJ2-5 | TRBV7-9 | CASSFVAEETQYF | TGTGCCAGCAGCTTTGTAGCGGAAGAGACCCAGTACTTC
. | . | TRBJ2-1 | TRBV9 | CASSPHAAEQFF | TGTGCCAGCAGCCCCCACGCAGCGGAGCAGTTCTTC
once | . | TRBJ2-1 | TRBV6-4 | CASSDRLGGSSEQFF | TGTGCCAGCAGTGACAGGCTAGGCGGGTCGAGTGAGCAGTTCTTC
. | . | TRBJ2-1 | TRBV4-1 | CASSQDRERYNEQFF | TGCGCCAGCAGCCAAGATCGGGAACGCTACAATGAGCAGTTCTTC
. | TRBD1 | TRBJ1-6 | TRBV28 | CASSSLTGGNSPLHF | TGTGCCAGCAGTTCATTGACAGGGGGGAATTCACCCCTCCACTTT
. | . | TRBJ1-6 | TRBV2 | CASSVGQFNSPLHF | TGTGCCAGCAGTGTAGGACAGTTTAATTCACCCCTCCACTTT
few | . | TRBJ1-2 | TRBV6-5 | CASSYLGRGLSGYTF | TGTGCCAGCAGTTACCTGGGAAGGGGTTTAAGTGGCTACACCTTC
. | TRBD1 | TRBJ1-4 | TRBV6-5 | CASSTGAYNEKLFF | TGTGCCAGCAGTACAGGGGCTTATAATGAAAAACTGTTTTTT
. | . | TRBJ2-7 | TRBV10-3 | CAIGGPTSYEQYF | TGTGCCATCGGGGGCCCCACGTCCTACGAGCAGTACTTC
. | . | TRBJ2-5 | TRBV4-1 | CASSRTMQETQYF | TGCGCCAGCAGCCGGACTATGCAAGAGACCCAGTACTTC
. | TRBD2 | TRBJ2-3 | TRBV5-1 | CASSFTSGSFTDTQYF | TGCGCCAGCAGCTTTACTAGCGGGAGCTTCACAGATACGCAGTATTTT
. | . | TRBJ2-1 | TRBV7-7 | CASSRQGGEQFF | TGTGCTAGCAGCCGACAGGGAGGTGAGCAGTTCTTC
once | . | TRBJ1-4 | TRBV9 | CASSPQVSGEKLFF | TGTGCCAGCAGCCCACAGGTATCAGGGGAAAAACTGTTTTTT
. | . | TRBJ2-3 | TRBV5-6 | CASSLGFQGITDTQYF | TGTGCCAGCAGCTTGGGGTTCCAGGGGATCACAGATACGCAGTATTTT
. | . | TRBJ1-1 | TRBV11-2 | CASRPRGGVEAFF | TGTGCCAGCAGGCCACGCGGGGGCGTTGAAGCTTTCTTT
. | . | TRBJ2-1 | TRBV11-3 | CASTPLAGEQFF | TGTGCCAGCACGCCCCTCGCCGGGGAGCAGTTCTTC
. | TRBD1 | TRBJ2-1 | TRBV18 | CASSPRTGAWYEQFF | TGTGCCAGCTCACCGCGGACAGGGGCTTGGTATGAGCAGTTCTTC
. | . | TRBJ1-1 | TRBV18 | CASSPPHRNTEAFF | TGTGCCAGCTCACCCCCTCATAGGAACACTGAAGCTTTCTTT
once | TRBD1 | TRBJ2-7 | TRBV5-6 | CASSLDRRYEQYF | TGTGCCAGCAGCCTGGACAGGCGGTACGAGCAGTACTTC
. | TRBD1 | TRBJ2-5 | TRBV24-1 | CATSAPDRGKETQYF | TGTGCCACCAGTGCCCCGGACAGGGGGAAAGAGACCCAGTACTTC
. | TRBD2 | TRBJ2-1 | TRBV19 | CASSTLLAGSYNEQFF | TGTGCCAGTAGTACCTTACTAGCGGGCTCCTACAATGAGCAGTTCTTC
. | . | TRBJ2-1 | TRBV4-2 | CASSQAPAINEQFF | TGTGCCAGCAGCCAAGCCCCCGCGATCAATGAGCAGTTCTTC
few | . | TRBJ2-3 | TRBV14 | CASSLPRHTDTQYF | TGTGCCAGCAGCCTCCCGAGACACACAGATACGCAGTATTTT
. | TRBD2 | TRBJ2-7 | TRBV11-2 | CASSLTSGSYEQYF | TGTGCCAGCAGCTTGACTAGCGGCTCCTACGAGCAGTACTTC